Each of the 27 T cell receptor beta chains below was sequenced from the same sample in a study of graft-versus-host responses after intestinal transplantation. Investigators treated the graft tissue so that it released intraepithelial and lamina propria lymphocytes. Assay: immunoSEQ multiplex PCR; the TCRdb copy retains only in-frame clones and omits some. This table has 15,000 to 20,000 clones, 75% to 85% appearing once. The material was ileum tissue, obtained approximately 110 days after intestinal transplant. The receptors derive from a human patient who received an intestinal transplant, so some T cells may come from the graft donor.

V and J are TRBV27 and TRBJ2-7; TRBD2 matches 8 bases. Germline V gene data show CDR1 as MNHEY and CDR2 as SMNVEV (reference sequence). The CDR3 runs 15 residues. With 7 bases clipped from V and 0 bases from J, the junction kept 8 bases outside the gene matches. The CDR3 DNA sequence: TGTGCCAGCATCTCTCGGGGGGGTCCCTCCTACGAGCAGTACTTC. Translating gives CASISRGGPSYEQYF.

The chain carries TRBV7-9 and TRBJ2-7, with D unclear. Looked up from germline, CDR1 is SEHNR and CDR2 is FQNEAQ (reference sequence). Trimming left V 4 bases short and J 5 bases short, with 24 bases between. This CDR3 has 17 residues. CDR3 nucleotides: TGTGCCAGCAGCTCGACGCTAAGCATGGAGAGGTGGGACGAGCAGTACTTC. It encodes CASSSTLSMERWDEQYF.

This CDR3 is CSVEDGSSGRTDTQYF. The CDR3 nucleotides are TGCAGCGTTGAAGATGGGTCTAGCGGAAGGACAGATACGCAGTATTTT. The chain recombines TRBV29-1 with TRBJ2-3; 7 nucleotides align to TRBD2. The germline V gene encodes CDR1 SQVTM and CDR2 ANQGSEA. V trimming: 0 bases; J trimming: 3 bases; junction bases outside the gene matches: 9. The CDR3 has 16 amino acids.

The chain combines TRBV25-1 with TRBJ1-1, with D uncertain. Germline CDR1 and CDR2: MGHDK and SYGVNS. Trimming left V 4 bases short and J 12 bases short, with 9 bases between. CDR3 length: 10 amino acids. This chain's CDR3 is CASSGERPFF. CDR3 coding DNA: TGTGCCAGCAGTGGTGAGAGGCCTTTCTTT. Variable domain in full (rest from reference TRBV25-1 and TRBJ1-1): EADIYQTPRYLVIGTGKKITLECSQTMGHDKMYWYQQDPGMELHLIHYSYGVNSTEKGDLSSESTVSRIRTEHFPLTLESARPSHTSQYLCASSGERPFFGQGTRLTVV.

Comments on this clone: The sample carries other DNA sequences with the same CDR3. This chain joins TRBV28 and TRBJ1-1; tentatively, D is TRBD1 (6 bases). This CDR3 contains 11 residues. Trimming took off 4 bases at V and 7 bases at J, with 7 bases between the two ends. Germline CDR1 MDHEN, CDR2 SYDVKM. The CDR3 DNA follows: TGTGCCAGCAGTTACAGGGATGAAGCTTTCTTT. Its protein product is CASSYRDEAFF.

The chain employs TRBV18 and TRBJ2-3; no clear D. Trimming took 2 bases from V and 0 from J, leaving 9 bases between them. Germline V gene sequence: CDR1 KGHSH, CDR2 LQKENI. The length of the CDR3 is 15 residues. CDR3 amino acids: CASSPTTASTDTQYF. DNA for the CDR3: TGTGCCAGCTCACCAACTACCGCCAGCACAGATACGCAGTATTTT.

The CDR3, as DNA: TGTGCCAGCAGTCCTCGACTAGCGGGAGTCAATGAGCAGTTCTTC. Protein product: CASSPRLAGVNEQFF. The gene calls are TRBV28 and TRBJ2-1; 12 bases align to TRBD2. V trimming: 5 bases; J trimming: 6 bases; junction bases outside the gene matches: 5. The CDR3 covers 15 residues. Germline V gene data show CDR1 as MDHEN and CDR2 as SYDVKM.

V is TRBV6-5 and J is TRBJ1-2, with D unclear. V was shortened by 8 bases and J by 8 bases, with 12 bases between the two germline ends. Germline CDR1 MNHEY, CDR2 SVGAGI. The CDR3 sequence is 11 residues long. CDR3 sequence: CASLAFLGYTF. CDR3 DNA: TGTGCCAGCTTAGCCTTTTTGGGCTACACCTTC.

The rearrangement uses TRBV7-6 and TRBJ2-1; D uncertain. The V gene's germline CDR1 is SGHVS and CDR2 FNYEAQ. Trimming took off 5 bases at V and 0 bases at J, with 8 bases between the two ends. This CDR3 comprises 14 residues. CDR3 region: CASSQAPSYNEQFF. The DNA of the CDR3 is TGTGCCAGCAGCCAGGCCCCCTCCTACAATGAGCAGTTCTTC. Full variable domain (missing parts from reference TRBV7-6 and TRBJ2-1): GAGVSQSPRYKVTKRGQDVALRCDPISGHVSLYWYRQALGQGPEFLTYFNYEAQQDKSGLPNDRFSAERPEGSISTLTIQRTEQRDSAMYRCASSQAPSYNEQFFGPGTRLTVL.

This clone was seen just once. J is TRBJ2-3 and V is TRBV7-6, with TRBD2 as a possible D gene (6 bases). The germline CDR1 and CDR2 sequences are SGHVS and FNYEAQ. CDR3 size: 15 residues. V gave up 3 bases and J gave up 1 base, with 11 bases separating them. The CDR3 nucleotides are TGTGCCAGCAGCTTCACTAGCTCCGGCACAGATACGCAGTATTTT. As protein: CASSFTSSGTDTQYF.

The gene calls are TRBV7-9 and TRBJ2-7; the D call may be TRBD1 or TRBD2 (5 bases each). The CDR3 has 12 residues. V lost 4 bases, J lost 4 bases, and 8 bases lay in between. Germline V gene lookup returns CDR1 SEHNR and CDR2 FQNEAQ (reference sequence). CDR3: CASSSEGYEQYF. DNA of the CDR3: TGTGCCAGCAGCTCCGAGGGGTACGAGCAGTACTTC. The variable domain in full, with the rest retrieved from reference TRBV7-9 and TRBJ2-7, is DTGVSQNPRHKITKRGQNVTFRCDPISEHNRLYWYRQTLGQGPEFLTYFQNEAQLEKSRLLSDRFSAERPKGSFSTLEIQRTEQGDSAMYLCASSSEGYEQYFGPGTRLTVT.

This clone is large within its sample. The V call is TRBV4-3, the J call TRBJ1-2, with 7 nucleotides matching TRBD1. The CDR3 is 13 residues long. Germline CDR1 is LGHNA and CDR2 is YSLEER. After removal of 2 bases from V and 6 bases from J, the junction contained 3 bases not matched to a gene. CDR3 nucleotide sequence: TGCGCCAGCAGCCAAACAGGGGCGAATGGCTACACCTTC. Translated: CASSQTGANGYTF.

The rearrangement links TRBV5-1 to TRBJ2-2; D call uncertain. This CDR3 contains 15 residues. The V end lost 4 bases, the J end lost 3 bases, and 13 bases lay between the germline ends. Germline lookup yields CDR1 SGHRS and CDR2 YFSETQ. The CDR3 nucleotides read TGCGCCAGCAGCAAACCCAATAGGTACACCGGGGAGCTGTTTTTT. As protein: CASSKPNRYTGELFF.

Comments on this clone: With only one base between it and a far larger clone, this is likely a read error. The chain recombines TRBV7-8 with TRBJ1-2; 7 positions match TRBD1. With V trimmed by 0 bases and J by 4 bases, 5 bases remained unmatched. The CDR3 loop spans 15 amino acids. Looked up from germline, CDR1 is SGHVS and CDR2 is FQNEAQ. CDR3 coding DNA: TGTGCCAGCAGCTTAGCCGGGACAGTGGTCTATGGCTACACCTTC. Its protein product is CASSLAGTVVYGYTF.

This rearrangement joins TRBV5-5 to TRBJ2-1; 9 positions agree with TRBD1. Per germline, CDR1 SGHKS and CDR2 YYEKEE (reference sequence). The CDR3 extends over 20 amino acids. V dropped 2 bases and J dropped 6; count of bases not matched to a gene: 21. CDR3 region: CASSFPGQGCGRLTLNEQFF. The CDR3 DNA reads TGTGCCAGCAGCTTCCCGGGACAGGGATGTGGGAGGTTGACCCTCAATGAGCAGTTCTTC. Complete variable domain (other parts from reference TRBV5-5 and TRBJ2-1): DAGVTQSPTHLIKTRGQQVTLRCSPISGHKSVSWYQQVLGQGPQFIFQYYEKEERGRGNFPDRFSARQFPNYSSELNVNALLLGDSALYLCASSFPGQGCGRLTLNEQFFGPGTRLTVL.

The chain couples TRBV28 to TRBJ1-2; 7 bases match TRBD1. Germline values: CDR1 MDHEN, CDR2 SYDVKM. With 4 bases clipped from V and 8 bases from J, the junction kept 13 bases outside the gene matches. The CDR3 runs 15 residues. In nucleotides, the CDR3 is TGTGCCAGCAGTTGGGCAACAGGGGATCAACGGGGCTACACCTTC. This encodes CASSWATGDQRGYTF.

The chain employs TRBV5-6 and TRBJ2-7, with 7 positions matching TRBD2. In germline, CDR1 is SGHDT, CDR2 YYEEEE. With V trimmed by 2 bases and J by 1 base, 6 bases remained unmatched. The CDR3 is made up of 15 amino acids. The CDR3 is CASSLGAGTSYEQYF. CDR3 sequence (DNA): TGTGCCAGCAGCTTAGGAGCGGGAACGTCCTACGAGCAGTACTTC.

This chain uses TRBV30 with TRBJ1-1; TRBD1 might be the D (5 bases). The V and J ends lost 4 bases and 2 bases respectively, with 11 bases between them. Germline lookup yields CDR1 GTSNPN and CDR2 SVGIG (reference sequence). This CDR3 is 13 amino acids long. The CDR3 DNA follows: TGTGCCTGGATGGGCAGGGTCAACACTGAAGCTTTCTTT. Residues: CAWMGRVNTEAFF.

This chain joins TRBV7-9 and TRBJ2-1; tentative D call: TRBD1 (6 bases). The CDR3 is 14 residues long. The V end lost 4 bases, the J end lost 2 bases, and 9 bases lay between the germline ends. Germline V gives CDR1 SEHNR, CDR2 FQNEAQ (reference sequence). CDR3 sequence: CASSSRDTYNEQFF. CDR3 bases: TGTGCCAGCAGCTCTCGGGACACCTACAATGAGCAGTTCTTC. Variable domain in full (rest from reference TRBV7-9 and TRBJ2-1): DTGVSQNPRHKITKRGQNVTFRCDPISEHNRLYWYRQTLGQGPEFLTYFQNEAQLEKSRLLSDRFSAERPKGSFSTLEIQRTEQGDSAMYLCASSSRDTYNEQFFGPGTRLTVL.

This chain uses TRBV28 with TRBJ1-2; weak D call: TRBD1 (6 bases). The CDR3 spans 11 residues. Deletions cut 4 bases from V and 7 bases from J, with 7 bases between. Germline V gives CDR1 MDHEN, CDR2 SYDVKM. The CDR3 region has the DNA TGTGCCAGCAGTTGGGGGGCTGGCTACACCTTC. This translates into CASSWGAGYTF.

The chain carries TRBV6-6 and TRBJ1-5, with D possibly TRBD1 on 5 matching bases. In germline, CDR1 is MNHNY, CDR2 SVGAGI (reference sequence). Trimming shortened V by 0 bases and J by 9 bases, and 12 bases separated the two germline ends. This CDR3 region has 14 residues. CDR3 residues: CASSYSWGSGPQHF. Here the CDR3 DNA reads TGTGCCAGCAGTTACTCGTGGGGGAGTGGGCCCCAGCATTTT.

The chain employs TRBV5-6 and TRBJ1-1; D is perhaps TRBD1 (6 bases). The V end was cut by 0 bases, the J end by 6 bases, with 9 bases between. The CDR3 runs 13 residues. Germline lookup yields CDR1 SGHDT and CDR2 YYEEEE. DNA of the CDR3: TGTGCCAGCAGCTTGGGAGGGGGTCCTGAAGCTTTCTTT. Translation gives CASSLGGGPEAFF.

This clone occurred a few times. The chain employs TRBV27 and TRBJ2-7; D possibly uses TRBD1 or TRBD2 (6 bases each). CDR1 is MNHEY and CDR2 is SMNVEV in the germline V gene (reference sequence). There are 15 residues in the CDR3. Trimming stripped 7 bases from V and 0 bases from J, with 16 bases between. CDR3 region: CASTSSRGLSYEQYF. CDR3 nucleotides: TGTGCCAGCACCTCTAGTCGGGGGCTCTCCTACGAGCAGTACTTC.

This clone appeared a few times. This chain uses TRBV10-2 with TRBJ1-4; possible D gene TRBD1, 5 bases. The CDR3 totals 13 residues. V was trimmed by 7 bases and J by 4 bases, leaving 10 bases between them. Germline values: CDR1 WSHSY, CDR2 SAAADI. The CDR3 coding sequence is TGCGCCAGCACTAGGGGTCTTAATGAAAAACTGTTTTTT. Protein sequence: CASTRGLNEKLFF.

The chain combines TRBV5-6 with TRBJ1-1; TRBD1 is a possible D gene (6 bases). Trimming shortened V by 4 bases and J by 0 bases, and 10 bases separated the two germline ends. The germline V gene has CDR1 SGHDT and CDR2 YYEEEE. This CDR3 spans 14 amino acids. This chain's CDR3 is CASSHDRMNTEAFF. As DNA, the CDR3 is TGTGCCAGCAGCCATGACAGGATGAACACTGAAGCTTTCTTT.

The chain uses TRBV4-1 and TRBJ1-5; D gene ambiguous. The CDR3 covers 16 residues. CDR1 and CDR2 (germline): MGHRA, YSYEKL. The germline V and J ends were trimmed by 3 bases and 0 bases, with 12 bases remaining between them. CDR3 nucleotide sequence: TGCGCCAGCAGCCATCGGCGGCTCTATAGCAATCAGCCCCAGCATTTT. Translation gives CASSHRRLYSNQPQHF.

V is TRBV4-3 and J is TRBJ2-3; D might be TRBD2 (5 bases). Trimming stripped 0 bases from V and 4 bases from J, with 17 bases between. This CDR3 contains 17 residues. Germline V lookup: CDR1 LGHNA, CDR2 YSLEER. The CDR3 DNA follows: TGCGCCAGCAGCCAAGATTCTAGCAAAGGTATCCCAGATACGCAGTATTTT. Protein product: CASSQDSSKGIPDTQYF.